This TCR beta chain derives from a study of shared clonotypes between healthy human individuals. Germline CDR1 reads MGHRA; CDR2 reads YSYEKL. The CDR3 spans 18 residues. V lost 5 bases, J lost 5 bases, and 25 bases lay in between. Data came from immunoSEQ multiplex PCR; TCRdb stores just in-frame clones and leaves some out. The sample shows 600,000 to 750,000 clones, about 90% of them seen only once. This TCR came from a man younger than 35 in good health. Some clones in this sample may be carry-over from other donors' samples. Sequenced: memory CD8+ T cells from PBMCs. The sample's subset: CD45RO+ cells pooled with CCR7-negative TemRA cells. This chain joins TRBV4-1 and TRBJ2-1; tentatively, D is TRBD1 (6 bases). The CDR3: CASSETRAGANSNNEQFF. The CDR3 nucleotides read TGCGCCAGCAGCGAAACCCGCGCAGGGGCGAATTCCAACAATGAGCAGTTCTTC.